Listed here are 17 T cell receptor beta chains from one sample, sequenced in a study of T-cell reconstitution after alpha-beta-depleted transplantation in children (dated by TCRdb to the mid-2010s). The intended sense of this specimen's treatment or condition label: allogeneic hematopoietic cell transplantation with graft depleted of TCRalphabeta T cells and CD19 B cells. Libraries were built with PCR. The sequencer was an Illumina HiSeq 2500. To normalize quantification of the TCRbeta repertoire, the TCR libraries were built with molecular barcoding that relied on unique molecular identifiers. TCRdb's own reprocessing of the public reads used fastp at Q25 and MiXCR and kept productive beta chains. Every distinct CDR3 protein forms one entry, paired with its most common genes and DNA. Across this sample there are a few hundred thousand distinct CDR3 sequences, with 25% to 30% seen only once. Of the sample, around 36% falls within the top ten clones.

Specimen: PBMCs, collected before TCRalphabeta/CD19-depleted stem cell transplant. Receptors originate from a boy younger than two with Wiskott-Aldrich syndrome, due to receive a stem cell transplant.

The chain carries TRBV12-3 or TRBV12-4 and TRBJ2-7; D unresolved. V lost 1 base and J 3 bases, leaving 10 bases between the germline ends. This CDR3 comprises 14 residues. The CDR3 region is CASSLGIRNYEQYF. The CDR3 DNA reads as TGTGCCAGCAGTTTAGGTATTAGGAACTACGAGCAGTACTTC.

The table lists this clonotype with a few counts. The V call is TRBV20-1, the J call TRBJ1-1, with D hard to call. V lost 6 bases and J lost 6, with 8 bases in between. The CDR3 extends over 10 amino acids. Germline V gene sequence: CDR1 DFQATT, CDR2 SNEGSKA (reference sequence). CDR3 DNA sequence: TGCAGTGCCCGTAGGGCTGAAGCTTTCTTT. This sequence encodes CSARRAEAFF.

CDR3 region: CATGRTNQPQHF. CDR3 nucleotide sequence: TGTGCCACTGGCAGAACCAATCAGCCCCAGCATTTT. This rearrangement joins TRBV15 to TRBJ1-5; D uncertain. In germline, CDR1 is LNHNV, CDR2 YYDKDF (reference sequence). This CDR3 is built from 12 residues. The germline V and J ends were trimmed by 9 bases and 3 bases, with 9 bases remaining between them. Looking up the rest from reference TRBV15 and TRBJ1-5 gives the full variable domain: DAMVIQNPRYQVTQFGKPVTLSCSQTLNHNVMYWYQQKSSQAPKLLFHYYDKDFNNEADTPDNFQSRRPNTSFCFLDIRSPGLGDTAMYLCATGRTNQPQHFGDGTRLSIL.

This clonotype has a handful of counts. This rearrangement joins TRBV10-1 to TRBJ2-7; D is undetermined. CDR3 length: 12 amino acids. Germline V gene data show CDR1 as WNHNN and CDR2 as SYGVQD (reference sequence). The V and J ends lost 6 bases and 2 bases respectively, with 8 bases between them. The CDR3 reads CASRDPPYEQYF. The CDR3 DNA reads as TGCGCCAGCAGGGACCCACCCTACGAGCAGTACTTC.

This clonotype was seen a handful of times. The J gene is TRBJ2-7, the V gene TRBV4-1; the match to TRBD2 covers 10 bases. Per germline, CDR1 MGHRA and CDR2 YSYEKL. V lost 4 bases to trimming and J lost 4 bases; unmatched junction nucleotides: 7. This CDR3 contains 15 residues. The CDR3 DNA sequence: TGCGCCAGCAGCCTAATACTAGCGGGGACTTACGAGCAGTACTTC. Amino acids: CASSLILAGTYEQYF.

The chain combines TRBV11-2 with TRBJ2-1, with 8 bases lining up with TRBD2. Trimming removed 5 bases from V and 3 bases from J; junction bases left unmatched: 9. The CDR3 contains 16 residues. CDR1 is SGHAT, CDR2 FQNNGV, per germline. CDR3 region: CASSRSGTRRYNEQFF. The CDR3 bases are TGTGCCAGCAGCAGGTCCGGGACTAGGCGCTACAATGAGCAGTTCTTC.

CDR3 coding DNA: TGTGCCTGGACTAGCGGGGGGTACAATGAGCAGTTCTTC. It translates to CAWTSGGYNEQFF. The gene calls are TRBV30 and TRBJ2-1, with 11 bases lining up with TRBD2. Looked up from germline, CDR1 is GTSNPN and CDR2 is SVGIG (reference sequence). V gave up 4 bases and J gave up 4 bases; unmatched junction bases: 0. This CDR3 is built from 13 residues. The full variable domain, rest sourced from reference TRBV30 and TRBJ2-1, is SQTIHQWPATLVQPVGSPLSLECTVEGTSNPNLYWYRQAAGRGLQLLFYSVGIGQISSEVPQNLSASRPQDRQFILSSKKLLLSDSGFYLCAWTSGGYNEQFFGPGTRLTVL.

This clonotype has at least ten counts. V is TRBV27 and J is TRBJ2-5; D possibly corresponds to TRBD2 (5 bases). V was shortened by 2 bases and J by 4 bases, with 23 bases between the two germline ends. Germline CDR1 MNHEY, CDR2 SMNVEV (reference sequence). CDR3 length: 18 residues. The CDR3 here is CASSLVRLRLEGRETQYF. CDR3 sequence (DNA): TGTGCCAGCAGTTTAGTGCGGCTTCGTCTAGAGGGAAGAGAGACCCAGTACTTC.

This clonotype has a handful of counts. The V call is TRBV29-1, the J call TRBJ2-1; 9 positions agree with TRBD2. The V gene's germline CDR1 is SQVTM and CDR2 ANQGSEA. This CDR3 comprises 13 residues. Trimming removed 1 base from V and 7 bases from J; junction bases left unmatched: 2. The CDR3 protein is CSVEGGRENEQFF. The CDR3 DNA follows: TGCAGCGTTGAAGGCGGGAGGGAGAATGAGCAGTTCTTC.

This clonotype has more than one count but fewer than ten. V usage is TRBV19 and J usage is TRBJ2-1, with D possibly TRBD1 on 6 matching bases. Germline CDR1 reads LNHDA; CDR2 reads SQIVND (reference sequence). CDR3 size: 14 residues. The V and J ends lost 7 bases and 0 bases respectively, with 10 bases between them. For the CDR3, the DNA is TGTGCCAGTAAACCGGACAGCTCCTACAATGAGCAGTTCTTC. Translating it yields CASKPDSSYNEQFF.

The chain employs TRBV30 and TRBJ1-5, with a possible D match to TRBD1 (5 bases). Germline V gene sequence: CDR1 GTSNPN, CDR2 SVGIG (reference sequence). This CDR3 is built from 15 residues. Trimming shortened V by 2 bases and J by 2 bases, and 13 bases separated the two germline ends. The CDR3 loop is CAWSPPDTRNQPQHF. CDR3 DNA sequence: TGTGCCTGGAGTCCCCCGGACACCCGCAATCAGCCCCAGCATTTT.

This chain links TRBV5-1 with TRBJ1-2; D may be TRBD1 (5 bases). V was shortened by 3 bases and J by 3 bases, with 12 bases between the two germline ends. The V gene's germline CDR1 is SGHRS and CDR2 YFSETQ. This CDR3 spans 14 amino acids. The CDR3 DNA sequence: TGCGCCAGCAGCTCCGACGGGGCTGACTATGGCTACACCTTC. Protein sequence: CASSSDGADYGYTF.

This clonotype showed up many times. V usage is TRBV12-3 or TRBV12-4 and J usage is TRBJ1-1; D gene ambiguous. V lost 6 bases, J lost 1 base, and 9 bases lay in between. The CDR3 contains 13 residues. Here the CDR3 reads CASSLSGNTEAFF. Here the CDR3 DNA reads TGTGCCAGCAGCTTAAGTGGGAACACTGAAGCTTTCTTT.

This clonotype was found a few times. The chain joins TRBV5-1 to TRBJ2-7; 9 bases are a match to TRBD1. The CDR3 contains 13 residues. Germline-derived CDR1 and CDR2 are SGHRS and YFSETQ. J was trimmed by 6 bases and V by 1 base; bases with no gene match: 2. The CDR3 protein is CASSLRDRAEQYF. The CDR3 DNA is TGCGCCAGCAGCTTGCGGGACAGGGCCGAGCAGTACTTC.

The V call is TRBV12-3 or TRBV12-4, the J call TRBJ2-1, with D perhaps TRBD2 (6 bases). V lost 5 bases and J 9 bases, leaving 17 bases between the germline ends. The CDR3 extends over 14 amino acids. The CDR3 loop is CASSPRRGFGEQFF. CDR3 nucleotide sequence: TGTGCCAGCAGTCCAAGGAGGGGATTCGGTGAGCAGTTCTTC.

In this sample, this clonotype turned up once. V and J are TRBV12-3 or TRBV12-4 and TRBJ1-2; 10 bases match TRBD1. V dropped 6 bases and J dropped 4; count of bases not matched to a gene: 8. There are 15 residues in the CDR3. The CDR3, as DNA: TGTGCCAGCAGCGGTCCCGGACAGGGGGGCTATGGCTACACCTTC. Translated, it gives CASSGPGQGGYGYTF.

This chain joins TRBV20-1 and TRBJ2-1, with a weak D call TRBD2 (6 bases). Trimming cost V 1 base and J 1 base, with 11 bases left between them. Germline V gene sequence: CDR1 DFQATT, CDR2 SNEGSKA (reference sequence). The CDR3 is 15 amino acids. CDR3 sequence: CSARGSSGSYNEQFF. CDR3 nucleotides: TGCAGTGCTAGAGGGAGTAGCGGATCCTACAATGAGCAGTTCTTC.